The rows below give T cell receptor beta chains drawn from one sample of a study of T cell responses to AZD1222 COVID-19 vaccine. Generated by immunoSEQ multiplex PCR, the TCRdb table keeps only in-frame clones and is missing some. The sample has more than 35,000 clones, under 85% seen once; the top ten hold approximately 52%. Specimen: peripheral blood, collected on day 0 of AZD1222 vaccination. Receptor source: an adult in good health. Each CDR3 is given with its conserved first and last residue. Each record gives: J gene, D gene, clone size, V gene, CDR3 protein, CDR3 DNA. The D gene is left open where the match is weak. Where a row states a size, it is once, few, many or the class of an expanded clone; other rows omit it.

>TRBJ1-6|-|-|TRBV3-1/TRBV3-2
CASSQDDRLSPLHF
TGTGCCAGCAGCCAAGATGACAGGCTTTCACCCCTCCACTTT
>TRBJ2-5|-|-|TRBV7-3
CASSQLGEPKETQYF
TGTGCCAGCAGCCAACTTGGGGAGCCCAAAGAGACCCAGTACTTC
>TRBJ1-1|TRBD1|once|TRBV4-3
CASSQGDRGGTEAFF
TGCGCCAGCAGCCAGGGGGACAGGGGAGGGACTGAAGCTTTCTTT
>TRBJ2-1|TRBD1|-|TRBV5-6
CASSLETGVGYNEQFF
TGTGCCAGCAGCTTGGAGACAGGGGTGGGGTACAATGAGCAGTTCTTC
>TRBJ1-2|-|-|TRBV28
CASRDSSLIYGYTF
TGTGCCAGCAGGGACAGCTCCCTAATCTATGGCTACACCTTC
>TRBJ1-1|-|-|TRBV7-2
CASSFSGSHTEAFF
TGTGCCAGCAGCTTCAGCGGGAGCCACACTGAAGCTTTCTTT
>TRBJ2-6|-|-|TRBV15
CATSSSDSSLSGANVLTF
TGTGCCACCAGCTCTTCGGACAGCTCCCTCTCTGGGGCCAACGTCCTGACTTTC
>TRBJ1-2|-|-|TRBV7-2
CASSLGGEYGYTF
TGTGCCAGCAGCTTGGGAGGGGAATATGGCTACACCTTC
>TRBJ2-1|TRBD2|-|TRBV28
CASFTAGVHNEQFF
TGTGCCAGTTTTACAGCGGGAGTTCACAATGAGCAGTTCTTC
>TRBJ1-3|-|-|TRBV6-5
CASSRTSSSGNTIYF
TGTGCCAGCAGCCGGACATCGAGCTCTGGAAACACCATATATTTT
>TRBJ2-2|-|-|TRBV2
CASSEAGWNTGELFF
TGTGCCAGCAGTGAAGCCGGGTGGAACACCGGGGAGCTGTTTTTT
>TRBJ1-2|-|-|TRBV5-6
CASSLPYPSSGYTF
TGTGCCAGCAGCTTGCCCTACCCGTCTAGTGGCTACACCTTC
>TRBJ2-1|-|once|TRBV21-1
CAGQLAGGPYNEQFF
TGTGCCGGACAACTAGCGGGGGGGCCCTACAATGAGCAGTTCTTC
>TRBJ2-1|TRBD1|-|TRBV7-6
CASSPIDRGLFF
TGTGCCAGCAGCCCAATCGACAGGGGTTTGTTCTTC
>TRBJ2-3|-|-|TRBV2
CASSESGDTQYF
TGTGCCAGCAGTGAAAGTGGGGATACGCAGTATTTT
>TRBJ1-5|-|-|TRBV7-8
CASSLGGKGDQPQHF
TGTGCCAGCAGCTTAGGCGGAAAAGGGGATCAGCCCCAGCATTTT
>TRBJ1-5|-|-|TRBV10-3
CAISESQREDQPQHF
TGTGCCATCAGTGAGTCGCAAAGGGAGGATCAGCCCCAGCATTTT
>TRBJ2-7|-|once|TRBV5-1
CASSFNSGAAYEQYF
TGCGCCAGCAGCTTTAATAGCGGAGCCGCCTACGAGCAGTACTTC
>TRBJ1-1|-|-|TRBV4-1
CASSQAGMNTEAFF
TGCGCCAGCAGCCAAGCAGGCATGAACACTGAAGCTTTCTTT
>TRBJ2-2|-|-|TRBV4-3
CASSRDTNTGELFF
TGCGCCAGCAGCCGGGACACTAACACCGGGGAGCTGTTTTTT
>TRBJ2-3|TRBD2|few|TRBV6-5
CASSFSTSGGTDTQYF
TGTGCCAGCAGTTTCTCGACTAGCGGGGGAACAGATACGCAGTATTTT
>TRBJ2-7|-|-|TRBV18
CASSPGIAPYEQYF
TGTGCCAGCTCACCAGGGATAGCCCCCTACGAGCAGTACTTC
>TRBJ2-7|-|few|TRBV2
CASREGWSPVYEQYF
TGTGCCAGCAGGGAAGGATGGTCCCCCGTGTACGAGCAGTACTTC
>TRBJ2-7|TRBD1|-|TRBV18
CASSPEGQGGSYEQYF
TGTGCCAGCTCACCTGAGGGACAGGGAGGGAGCTACGAGCAGTACTTC
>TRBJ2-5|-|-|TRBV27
CASSLVGGPRETQYF
TGTGCCAGCAGTTTAGTTGGGGGACCGAGGGAGACCCAGTACTTC
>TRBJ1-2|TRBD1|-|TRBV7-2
CASSGGQQGNGYTF
TGTGCCAGCAGTGGGGGACAGCAAGGGAATGGCTACACCTTC
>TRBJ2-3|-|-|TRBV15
CATGRTHSTDTQYF
TGTGCCACCGGAAGGACACATAGCACAGATACGCAGTATTTT
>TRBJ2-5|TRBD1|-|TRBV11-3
CASSDRQGGETQYF
TGTGCCAGCAGCGACCGACAGGGCGGGGAGACCCAGTACTTC
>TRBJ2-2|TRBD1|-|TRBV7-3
CASRTGPTGELFF
TGTGCCAGCAGGACAGGGCCCACCGGGGAGCTGTTTTTT